These T cell receptor beta chains were read from a single sample in a study of T cell clonotyping in hematopoietic cell transplantation. Produced via immunoSEQ multiplex PCR; TCRdb's table is partial and in-frame only. The data show some 5,800 clones, approximately 91% seen once. The sample in question was peripheral blood mononuclear cells, obtained 100 days after allogeneic stem cell transplant. These receptor sequences come from a female patient aged 50-60 years who had an allogeneic stem cell transplant from an unrelated donor, so T cells may come from the graft donor. Some clones in this sample may be carry-over from other donors' samples. Each CDR3 is given with its conserved first and last residue. A D gene is named only where the DNA matches it firmly. A clone size is listed for some rows: how often the clone was seen (once, few, many), or a class if it is expanded.

>TRBJ1-2|-|TRBV6-5|-
CASSYSQGYYGYTF
TGTGCCAGCAGTTACTCTCAGGGATACTATGGCTACACCTTC
>TRBJ1-6|-|TRBV6-5|-
CASTLGRVSESPLHF
TGTGCCAGCACCCTAGGGAGGGTCTCTGAATCACCCCTCCACTTT
>TRBJ1-5|-|TRBV19|-
CASRIGGQPQHF
TGTGCCAGTAGGATTGGCGGTCAGCCCCAGCATTTT
>TRBJ2-7|-|TRBV19|-
CASSIVLGPPAEQYF
TGTGCCAGTAGTATTGTGCTGGGGCCGCCGGCCGAGCAGTACTTC
>TRBJ2-1|TRBD1|TRBV4-2|-
CASSLGTGPNEQFF
TGTGCCAGCAGCCTGGGGACAGGGCCCAATGAGCAGTTCTTC
>TRBJ1-1|-|TRBV4-2|once
CASSQEALNTEAFF
TGTGCCAGCAGCCAAGAAGCGCTGAACACTGAAGCTTTCTTT
>TRBJ2-7|-|TRBV6-1|-
CATLKGSSYEQYF
TGTGCCACCCTAAAGGGGAGCTCCTACGAGCAGTACTTC
>TRBJ2-2|TRBD1|TRBV6-6|-
CASRGDRVNTGELFF
TGTGCCAGCAGAGGGGACAGGGTGAACACCGGGGAGCTGTTTTTT
>TRBJ1-1|-|TRBV2|-
CASSGRRTSTEAFF
TGTGCCAGCAGTGGCCGAAGAACAAGTACTGAAGCTTTCTTT
>TRBJ1-1|-|TRBV25-1|-
CASSELRNTEAFF
TGTGCCAGCAGTGAGCTACGCAACACTGAAGCTTTCTTT
>TRBJ1-6|-|TRBV9|-
CASSVVSADSPLHF
TGTGCCAGCAGCGTAGTTAGTGCAGATTCACCCCTCCACTTT
>TRBJ2-5|TRBD2|TRBV30|-
CAWSAGLAGVGTQYF
TGTGCCTGGAGTGCCGGACTAGCGGGGGTGGGGACCCAGTACTTC
>TRBJ1-1|TRBD1|TRBV11-3|once
CASSIRTGDTEAFF
TGTGCCAGCAGCATCCGGACAGGGGACACTGAAGCTTTCTTT
>TRBJ2-2|-|TRBV11-3|-
CASSLETGELFF
TGTGCCAGCAGCTTAGAGACCGGGGAGCTGTTTTTT
>TRBJ1-5|-|TRBV19|-
CASSWEGRSNQPQHF
TGTGCCAGTAGTTGGGAGGGACGGAGCAATCAGCCCCAGCATTTT